A selection of T cell receptor beta chains follows, all from one sample in a study of T cell changes during pregnancy in multiple sclerosis. Profiling relied on immunoSEQ multiplex PCR, and the TCRdb table lists in-frame clones only, not all of them. The data contain tens of thousands of clones, around nine tenths of them singletons. The sample in question was peripheral blood, obtained in the second trimester of pregnancy. Receptor source: a female donor with multiple sclerosis, enrolled in a pregnancy study. Both conserved end residues are part of each CDR3. A D gene is named only where the DNA matches it firmly. Clone size is given for some rows only: seen once, a few or many times, or a class if the clone is expanded.

clone size | J gene | D gene | V gene | CDR3 protein | CDR3 DNA
. | TRBJ2-5 | TRBD2 | TRBV28 | CASSLAGGQETQYF | TGTGCCAGCAGTTTAGCGGGGGGGCAAGAGACCCAGTACTTC
. | TRBJ1-3 | . | TRBV10-3 | CAISEGQSSGNTIYF | TGTGCCATCAGTGAGGGTCAGTCCTCTGGAAACACCATATATTTT
. | TRBJ2-7 | TRBD2 | TRBV7-2 | CASSLAPSGGPLGGLYEQYF | TGTGCCAGCAGCTTAGCGCCCAGCGGGGGCCCGCTGGGGGGGCTCTACGAGCAGTACTTC
. | TRBJ1-2 | . | TRBV7-2 | CASSPDREIGYGYTF | TGTGCCAGCAGCCCCGACCGGGAGATCGGCTATGGCTACACCTTC
. | TRBJ2-5 | . | TRBV7-2 | CASSLSGRGETQYF | TGTGCCAGCAGCTTATCTGGGCGGGGAGAGACCCAGTACTTC
many | TRBJ1-5 | . | TRBV27 | CATGGNGLRPQHF | TGTGCCACCGGGGGAAACGGTTTACGGCCCCAGCATTTT
. | TRBJ1-4 | . | TRBV2 | CASSEWSGVPEKLFF | TGTGCCAGCAGTGAATGGTCAGGGGTTCCTGAAAAACTGTTTTTT
. | TRBJ1-5 | . | TRBV10-1 | CASSEGQYYSNQPQHF | TGCGCCAGCAGTGAGGGACAGTATTATAGCAATCAGCCCCAGCATTTT
once | TRBJ1-1 | TRBD1 | TRBV25-1 | CASSYTGTGKAFF | TGTGCCAGCAGCTACACCGGGACAGGGAAAGCTTTCTTT
. | TRBJ2-1 | . | TRBV5-4 | CASSLDLDNEQFF | TGTGCCAGCAGCTTGGATCTAGACAATGAGCAGTTCTTC
. | TRBJ1-2 | . | TRBV5-1 | CASSLGARTNYGYTF | TGCGCCAGCAGCTTGGGGGCCAGGACTAACTATGGCTACACCTTC
few | TRBJ1-2 | . | TRBV19 | CASSIRDSDYTF | TGTGCCAGTAGTATTCGGGACTCCGACTACACCTTC
. | TRBJ2-5 | TRBD1 | TRBV27 | CASRRTGDRGTQYF | TGTGCCAGCAGGAGAACTGGGGACAGGGGTACCCAGTACTTC
. | TRBJ2-6 | TRBD2 | TRBV7-8 | CASSSRWGGEGANVLTF | TGTGCCAGCAGCTCTAGGTGGGGGGGAGAAGGGGCCAACGTCCTGACTTTC
. | TRBJ2-2 | . | TRBV19 | CASSIRGSGELFF | TGTGCCAGTAGTATTCGAGGGTCCGGGGAGCTGTTTTTT
. | TRBJ1-1 | . | TRBV27 | CASRRLDRNTEAFF | TGTGCCAGCAGGAGACTCGACAGAAACACTGAAGCTTTCTTT
. | TRBJ2-4 | TRBD1 | TRBV2 | CASSKGQVDIQYF | TGTGCCAGCAGTAAAGGACAGGTAGACATTCAGTACTTC
. | TRBJ2-4 | . | TRBV12-2 | CASGLGSGRALGNIQYF | TGTGCAAGCGGCTTGGGTAGCGGGAGGGCCCTCGGGAACATTCAGTACTTC
. | TRBJ1-6 | TRBD1 | TRBV5-1 | CASRPGTGESPLHF | TGCGCCAGCAGACCCGGGACAGGGGAATCACCCCTCCACTTT
. | TRBJ1-1 | TRBD1 | TRBV10-3 | CAIRAGQGLAEAFF | TGTGCCATCAGGGCGGGACAGGGTCTCGCTGAAGCTTTCTTT
. | TRBJ2-3 | . | TRBV7-3 | CASSINPADTQYF | TGTGCCAGCAGCATCAACCCGGCAGATACGCAGTATTTT
. | TRBJ2-2 | . | TRBV29-1 | CSVDGGLGVTGELFF | TGCAGCGTTGACGGAGGGCTGGGGGTGACCGGGGAGCTGTTTTTT